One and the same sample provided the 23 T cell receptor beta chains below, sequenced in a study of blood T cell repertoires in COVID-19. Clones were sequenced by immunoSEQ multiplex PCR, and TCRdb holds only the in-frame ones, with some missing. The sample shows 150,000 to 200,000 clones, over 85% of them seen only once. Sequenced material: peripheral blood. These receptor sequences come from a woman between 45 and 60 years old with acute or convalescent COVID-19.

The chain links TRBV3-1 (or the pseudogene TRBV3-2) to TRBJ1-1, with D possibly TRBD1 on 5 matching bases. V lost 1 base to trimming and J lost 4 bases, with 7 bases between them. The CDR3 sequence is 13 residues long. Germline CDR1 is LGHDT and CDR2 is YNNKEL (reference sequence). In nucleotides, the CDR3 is TGTGCCAGCAGCCAAGGGGGGGGCACTGAAGCTTTCTTT. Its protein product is CASSQGGGTEAFF.

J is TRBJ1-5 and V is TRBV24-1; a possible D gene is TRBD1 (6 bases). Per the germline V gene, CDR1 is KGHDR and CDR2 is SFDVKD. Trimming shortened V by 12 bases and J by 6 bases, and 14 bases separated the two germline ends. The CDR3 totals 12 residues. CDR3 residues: CAVQGKGQPQHF. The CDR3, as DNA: TGTGCCGTACAGGGTAAAGGTCAGCCCCAGCATTTT.

CDR3 bases: TGTGCCAGCAGCGACAGGGATCAGCCCCAGCATTTT. This sequence encodes CASSDRDQPQHF. This sequence joins TRBV28 and TRBJ1-5; 7 bases align to TRBD1. V lost 6 bases and J lost 5; bases outside the gene matches: 1. The germline CDR1 and CDR2 sequences are MDHEN and SYDVKM. There are 12 residues in the CDR3. Full variable domain (missing parts from reference TRBV28 and TRBJ1-5): DVKVTQSSRYLVKRTGEKVFLECVQDMDHENMFWYRQDPGLGLRLIYFSYDVKMKEKGDIPEGYSVSREKKERFSLILESASTNQTSMYLCASSDRDQPQHFGDGTRLSIL.

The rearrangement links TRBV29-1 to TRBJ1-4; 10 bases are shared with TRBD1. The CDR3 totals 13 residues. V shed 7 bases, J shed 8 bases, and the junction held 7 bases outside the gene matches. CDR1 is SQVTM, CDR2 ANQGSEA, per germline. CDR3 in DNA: TGCAGCGCCACCGGGACAGGGGACGAAAAACTGTTTTTT. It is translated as CSATGTGDEKLFF.

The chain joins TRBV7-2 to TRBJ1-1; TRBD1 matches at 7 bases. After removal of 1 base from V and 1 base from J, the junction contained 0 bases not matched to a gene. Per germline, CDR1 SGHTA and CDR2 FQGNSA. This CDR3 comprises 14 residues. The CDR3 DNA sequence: TGTGCCAGCAGCTTAGACAGGGGGAACACTGAAGCTTTCTTT. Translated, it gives CASSLDRGNTEAFF.

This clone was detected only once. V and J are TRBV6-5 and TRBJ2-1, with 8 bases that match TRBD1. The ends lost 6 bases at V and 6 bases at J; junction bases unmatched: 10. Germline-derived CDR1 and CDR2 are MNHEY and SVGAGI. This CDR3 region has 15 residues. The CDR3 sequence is CASSRTGGLGNEQFF. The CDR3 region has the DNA TGTGCCAGCAGCCGAACAGGGGGTTTGGGCAATGAGCAGTTCTTC.

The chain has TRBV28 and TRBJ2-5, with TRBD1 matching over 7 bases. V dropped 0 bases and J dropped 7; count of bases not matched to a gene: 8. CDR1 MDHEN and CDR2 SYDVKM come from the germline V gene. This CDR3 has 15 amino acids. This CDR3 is CASSLCLRGQWTQYF. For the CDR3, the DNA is TGTGCCAGCAGTTTATGCTTAAGGGGGCAATGGACCCAGTACTTC. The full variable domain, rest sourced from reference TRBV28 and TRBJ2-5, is DVKVTQSSRYLVKRTGEKVFLECVQDMDHENMFWYRQDPGLGLRLIYFSYDVKMKEKGDIPEGYSVSREKKERFSLILESASTNQTSMYLCASSLCLRGQWTQYFGPGTRLLVL.

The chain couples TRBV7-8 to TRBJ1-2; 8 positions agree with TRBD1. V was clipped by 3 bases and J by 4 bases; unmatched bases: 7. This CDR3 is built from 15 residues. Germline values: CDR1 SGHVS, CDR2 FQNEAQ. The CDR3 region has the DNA TGTGCCAGCAGCTTGCCCCAGGGGGCGGGCTATGGCTACACCTTC. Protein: CASSLPQGAGYGYTF.

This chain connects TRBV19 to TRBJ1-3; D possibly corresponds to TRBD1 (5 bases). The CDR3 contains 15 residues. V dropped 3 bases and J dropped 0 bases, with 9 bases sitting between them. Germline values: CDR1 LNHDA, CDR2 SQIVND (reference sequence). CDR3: CASSIWGDSGNTIYF. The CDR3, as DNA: TGTGCCAGTAGTATCTGGGGGGACTCTGGAAACACCATATATTTT.

CDR3 in amino acids: CASRPQGAREQYF. CDR3 DNA: TGTGCCAGCAGACCCCAGGGGGCGAGGGAGCAGTACTTC. This chain links TRBV28 with TRBJ2-7; 8 bases align to TRBD1. CDR1 MDHEN and CDR2 SYDVKM come from the germline V gene. This CDR3 spans 13 amino acids. Unmatched junction bases numbered 8, after V lost 6 bases and J lost 7 bases.

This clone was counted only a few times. The CDR3: CAISEDSLANVLTF. The CDR3 coding sequence is TGTGCCATCAGTGAGGACAGCCTTGCCAACGTCCTGACTTTC. The chain is built from TRBV10-3 and TRBJ2-6; possible D gene TRBD1, 5 bases. The CDR3 runs 14 residues. Trimming removed 2 bases from V and 7 bases from J, with 9 bases in between. Germline loops: CDR1 ENHRY, CDR2 SYGVKD.

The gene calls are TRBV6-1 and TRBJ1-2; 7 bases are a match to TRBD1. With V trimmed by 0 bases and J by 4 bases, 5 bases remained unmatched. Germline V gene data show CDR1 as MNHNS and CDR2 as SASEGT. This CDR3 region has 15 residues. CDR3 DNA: TGTGCCAGCAGTGAAGCCGACAGGGATGCCTATGGCTACACCTTC. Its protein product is CASSEADRDAYGYTF.

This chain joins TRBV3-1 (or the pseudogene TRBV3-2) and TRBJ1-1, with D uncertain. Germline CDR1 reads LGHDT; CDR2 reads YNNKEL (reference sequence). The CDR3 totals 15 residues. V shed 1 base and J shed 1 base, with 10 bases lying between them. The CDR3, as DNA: TGTGCCAGCAGCCAAGGCCTAACAGCGAACACTGAAGCTTTCTTT. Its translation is CASSQGLTANTEAFF.

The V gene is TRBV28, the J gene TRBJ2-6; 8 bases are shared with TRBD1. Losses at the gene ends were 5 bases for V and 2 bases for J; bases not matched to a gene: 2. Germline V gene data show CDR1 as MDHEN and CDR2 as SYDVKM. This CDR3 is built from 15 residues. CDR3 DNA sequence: TGTGCCAGCAGTGTACAGGGGGCTGGGGCCAACGTCCTGACTTTC. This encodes CASSVQGAGANVLTF.

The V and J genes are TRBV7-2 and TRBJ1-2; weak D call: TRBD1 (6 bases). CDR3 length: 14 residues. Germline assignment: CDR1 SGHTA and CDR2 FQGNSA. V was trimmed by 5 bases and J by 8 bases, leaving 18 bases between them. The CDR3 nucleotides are TGTGCCAGCAGCAACCTCAGGGGAATGGAAGGCTACACCTTC. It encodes CASSNLRGMEGYTF. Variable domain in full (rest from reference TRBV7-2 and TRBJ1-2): GAGVSQSPSNKVTEKGKDVELRCDPISGHTALYWYRQSLGQGLEFLIYFQGNSAPDKSGLPSDRFSAERTGGSVSTLTIQRTQQEDSAVYLCASSNLRGMEGYTFGSGTRLTVV.

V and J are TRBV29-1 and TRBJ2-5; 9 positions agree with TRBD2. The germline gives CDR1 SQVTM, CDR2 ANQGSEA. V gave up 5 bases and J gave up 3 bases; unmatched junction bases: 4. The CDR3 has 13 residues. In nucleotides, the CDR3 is TGCAGCGTTATTCTAGCGGGGAAAGAGACCCAGTACTTC. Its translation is CSVILAGKETQYF.

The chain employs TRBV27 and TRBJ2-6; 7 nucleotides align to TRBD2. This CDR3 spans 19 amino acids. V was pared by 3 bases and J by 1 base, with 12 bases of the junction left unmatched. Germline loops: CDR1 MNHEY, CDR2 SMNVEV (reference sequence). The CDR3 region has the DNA TGTGCCAGCAGTTTCCGTGGGGAGGGTGAGAGATCTGGGGCCAACGTCCTGACTTTC. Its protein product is CASSFRGEGERSGANVLTF.

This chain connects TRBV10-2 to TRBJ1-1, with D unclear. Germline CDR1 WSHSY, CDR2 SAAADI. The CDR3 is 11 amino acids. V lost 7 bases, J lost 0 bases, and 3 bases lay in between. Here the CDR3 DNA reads TGCGCCAGCACATTGAACACTGAAGCTTTCTTT. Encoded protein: CASTLNTEAFF.

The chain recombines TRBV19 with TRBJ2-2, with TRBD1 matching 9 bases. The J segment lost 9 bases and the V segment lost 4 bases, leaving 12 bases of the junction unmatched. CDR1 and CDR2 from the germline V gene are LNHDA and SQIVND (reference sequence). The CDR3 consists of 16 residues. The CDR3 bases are TGTGCCAGTAGTACGACCGGACAGGGGTGGGCCAGGGAGCTGTTTTTT. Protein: CASSTTGQGWARELFF.

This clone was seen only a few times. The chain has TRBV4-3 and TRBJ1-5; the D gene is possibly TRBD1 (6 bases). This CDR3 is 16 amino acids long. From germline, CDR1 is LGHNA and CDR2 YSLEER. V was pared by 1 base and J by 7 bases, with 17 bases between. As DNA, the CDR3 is TGCGCCAGCAGCCAAGGGGTTCGGACAGACGTACAGCCCCAGCATTTT. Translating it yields CASSQGVRTDVQPQHF.

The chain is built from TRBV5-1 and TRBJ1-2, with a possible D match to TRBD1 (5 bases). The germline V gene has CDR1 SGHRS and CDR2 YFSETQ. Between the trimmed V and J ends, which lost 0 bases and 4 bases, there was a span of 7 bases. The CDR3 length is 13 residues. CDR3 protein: CASSLEGSYGYTF. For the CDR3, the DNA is TGCGCCAGCAGCTTGGAGGGGTCCTATGGCTACACCTTC.

The CDR3 here is CASSPSGTGGNYGYTF. The CDR3 DNA follows: TGTGCCAGCTCACCTTCCGGGACAGGGGGAAACTATGGCTACACCTTC. This sequence joins TRBV18 and TRBJ1-2; 11 bases fit TRBD1. This CDR3 spans 16 amino acids. V dropped 3 bases and J dropped 2; count of bases not matched to a gene: 5. The germline V gene encodes CDR1 KGHSH and CDR2 LQKENI.

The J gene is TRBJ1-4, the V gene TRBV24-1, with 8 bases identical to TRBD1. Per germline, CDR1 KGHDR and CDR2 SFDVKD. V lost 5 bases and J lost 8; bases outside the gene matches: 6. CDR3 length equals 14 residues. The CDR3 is CATSAGTGYEKLFF. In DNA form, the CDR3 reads TGTGCCACCAGTGCCGGGACAGGATACGAAAAACTGTTTTTT.